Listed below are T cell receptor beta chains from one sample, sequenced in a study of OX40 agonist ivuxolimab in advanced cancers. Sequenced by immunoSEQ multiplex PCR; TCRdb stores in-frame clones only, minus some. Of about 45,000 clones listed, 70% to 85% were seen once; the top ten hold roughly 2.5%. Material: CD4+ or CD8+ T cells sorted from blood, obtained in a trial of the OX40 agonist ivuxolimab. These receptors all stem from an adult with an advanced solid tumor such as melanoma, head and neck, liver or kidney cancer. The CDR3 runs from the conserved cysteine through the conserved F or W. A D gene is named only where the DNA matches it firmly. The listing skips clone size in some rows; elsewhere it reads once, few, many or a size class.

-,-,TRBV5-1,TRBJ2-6,CASSLGTSRSGANVLTF,TGCGCCAGCAGCTTGGGCACTTCACGCTCTGGGGCCAACGTCCTGACTTTC
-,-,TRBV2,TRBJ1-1,CASSEGFGTREAFF,TGTGCCAGCAGTGAAGGGTTTGGGACACGAGAAGCTTTCTTT
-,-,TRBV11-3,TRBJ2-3,CASSSRPTGSDTQYF,TGTGCCAGCAGCTCTCGACCCACTGGCTCAGATACGCAGTATTTT
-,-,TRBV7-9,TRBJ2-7,CASSQDGSTSYEQYF,TGTGCCAGCAGCCAAGATGGTAGCACCTCCTACGAGCAGTACTTC
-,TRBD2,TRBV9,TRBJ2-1,CASSVSPPSGGASDEQFF,TGTGCCAGCAGCGTTTCCCCGCCTAGCGGGGGGGCCTCAGATGAGCAGTTCTTC
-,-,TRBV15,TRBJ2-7,CATSREGYSYEQYF,TGTGCCACCAGCAGAGAAGGATACTCCTACGAGCAGTACTTC
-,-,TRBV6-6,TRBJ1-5,CASSYSLGRAGQPQHF,TGTGCCAGCAGTTACTCTCTCGGCAGGGCGGGTCAGCCCCAGCATTTT
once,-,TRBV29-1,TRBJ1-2,CSVDALGYGYTF,TGCAGCGTTGATGCCTTGGGCTATGGCTACACCTTC
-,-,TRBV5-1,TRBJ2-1,CASSSGVYAIEQFF,TGCGCCAGCAGCTCCGGGGTCTACGCAATTGAGCAGTTCTTC
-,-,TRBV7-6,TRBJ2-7,CASSLGAEQYF,TGTGCCAGCAGCTTAGGGGCCGAGCAGTACTTC
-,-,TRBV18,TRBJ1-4,CASSFDGKEKLFF,TGTGCCAGCTCATTCGACGGGAAGGAAAAACTGTTTTTT
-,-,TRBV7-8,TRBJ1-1,CASSPGQPELNTEAFF,TGTGCCAGCAGCCCTGGACAGCCCGAGCTGAACACTGAAGCTTTCTTT
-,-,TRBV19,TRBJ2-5,CATKWVDSGDQETQYF,TGTGCCACCAAGTGGGTGGATTCTGGGGACCAAGAGACCCAGTACTTC
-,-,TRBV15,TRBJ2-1,CATSRNNEQFF,TGTGCCACCAGCAGAAACAATGAGCAGTTCTTC
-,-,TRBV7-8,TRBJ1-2,CASSPDKSYGYTF,TGTGCCAGCAGCCCGGACAAGTCGTATGGCTACACCTTC
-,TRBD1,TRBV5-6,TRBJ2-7,CASSLGGQGGYEQYF,TGTGCCAGCAGCTTGGGGGGACAGGGAGGCTACGAGCAGTACTTC
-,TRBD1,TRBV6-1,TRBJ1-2,CASGTRRGQDYGYTF,TGTGCCAGCGGGACGCGGAGGGGACAGGACTATGGCTACACCTTC
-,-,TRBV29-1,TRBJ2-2,CSVGVANTGELFF,TGCAGCGTTGGGGTTGCGAACACCGGGGAGCTGTTTTTT
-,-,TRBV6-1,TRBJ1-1,CASRGNTEAFF,TGTGCCAGCAGGGGTAACACTGAAGCTTTCTTT
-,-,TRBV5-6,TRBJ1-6,CASSLRHSPLHF,TGTGCCAGCAGCTTGCGTCATTCACCCCTCCACTTT
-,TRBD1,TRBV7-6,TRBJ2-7,CASSPGTGYYEQYF,TGTGCCAGCAGCCCCGGGACAGGGTACTACGAGCAGTACTTC
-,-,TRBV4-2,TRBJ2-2,CASSQLLTGELFF,TGTGCCAGCAGCCAACTCCTTACCGGGGAGCTGTTTTTT
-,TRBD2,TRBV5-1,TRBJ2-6,CASRFLGGSRVSSGANVLTF,TGCGCCAGCAGATTTCTGGGGGGGTCTCGAGTGAGCTCTGGGGCCAACGTCCTGACTTTC